This T cell receptor beta chain appears in the sequencing data of a study of T-cell memory formation after mild COVID-19. Study observations and caveats: Among clones contracting day 15 to 85, CD4/CD8 was balanced, whereas later expanders leaned CD4+.

About this clonotype: Its antigen is unidentified.

Constant-segment primers served in 5'RACE that generated TCR alpha and TCR beta cDNA libraries bearing sample barcodes and UMIs. TCRdb re-called the 5' RACE reads through MiXCR, storing one row per CDR3 protein. The sample has roughly 14,000 distinct CDR3 sequences; 23% are singletons. The sample consisted of PBMCs or a T cell subset sorted from them (not recorded which). This receptor was obtained from a man aged 18 to 30 who had mild COVID-19 (a few samples of this study predate the infection). Cell type and time point are not known.

The DNA for the CDR3 is TGCGCCAGCTCAAGAGGGACTAGCGGGGGGGCGAAGCCAGATACGCAGTATTTT. This sequence encodes CASSRGTSGGAKPDTQYF. This sequence joins TRBV4-1 and TRBJ2-3; 16 bases match TRBD2. The CDR3 loop spans 18 amino acids. V gave up 8 bases and J gave up 4 bases; unmatched junction bases: 12. Per germline, CDR1 MGHRA and CDR2 YSYEKL.